This T cell receptor beta chain was retrieved from a study of metastatic and nonmetastatic thyroid tumors. Study summary: Repertoires of blood and of tissue (tumor or nodule) from malignant and benign thyroid patients were compared.

Per the original data handling: It was from CDR3 differences across clinicopathological groups that a distant-metastasis classifier for papillary thyroid cancer was built. TCRdb reprocessed the PCR reads using MiXCR. It is TCRdb's table, rather than the study itself, that gives the V and J calls and clone size. The sample lists over 65,000 clones, around 12% occurring once. The table lists this clone with many counts. Its target is unknown. J gave up 4 bases and V 3 bases, and 5 bases lay outside the gene matches. This CDR3 spans 13 amino acids. Germline CDR1 is DFQATT and CDR2 is SNEGSKA (reference sequence). There were no patients who had received any treatment before thyroid surgery. Regarding the study as a whole: Reports indicated that malignant thyroid tumors showed significantly higher TCR beta diversity than benign nodules did, in blood and tumor.

The sequence derives from a female donor with papillary thyroid cancer or a benign thyroid nodule (not recorded which). Some clones in this sample may be carry-over from other donors' samples. The sequencing sample was made of tumor tissue. The chain links TRBV20-1 to TRBJ1-1; 7 bases map to TRBD1. Here the CDR3 reads CSASDTGVTEAFF. The CDR3 coding sequence is TGCAGTGCTAGCGATACAGGGGTCACTGAAGCTTTCTTT.